A single sample is the source of the 12 T cell receptor beta chains below, sequenced in a study of molecular identifiers for immune sequencing clone quantification. TCRdb recomputed calls from the PCR reads with MiXCR, one row per CDR3 protein. The sample includes approximately 500,000 distinct CDR3 sequences, about 20% seen only once; the top ten take about 0.8%. The sample taken for sequencing was naive CD8+ T cells from blood, with Jurkat cell RNA spiked in. The subset: FACS-sorted CD8+CD4-CCR7+CD45RA+ naive T cells. Receptors originate from a human donor in good health. Some libraries in this study had Jurkat cell RNA spiked in.

There are a few counts of this clonotype. A read error may account for a junction end that differs from germline. The V call is TRBV5-3, the J call TRBJ2-7; maybe TRBD1 (6 bases). TRBV5-3 is an ORF; its function is uncertain. This CDR3 has 13 residues. DNA for the CDR3: TGTGCCAGCAGCTTGCCAGGGGAATGGGAGCAGTACTTC. Amino acids: CASSLPGEWEQYF.

This clonotype was seen at least ten times. This sequence joins TRBV12-3 or TRBV12-4 and TRBJ1-5; D is perhaps TRBD1 (5 bases). This CDR3 spans 14 amino acids. The V and J ends lost 10 bases and 5 bases respectively, with 18 bases between them. The CDR3 DNA follows: TGTGCCACTCAATGGACACGCGGCGATCAGCCCCAGCATTTT. Protein product: CATQWTRGDQPQHF.

There are many counts of this clonotype. This rearrangement joins TRBV20-1 to TRBJ2-3; no clear D gene. Trimming took 1 base from V and 4 from J, leaving 18 bases between them. CDR3 length: 16 residues. The germline gives CDR1 DFQATT, CDR2 SNEGSKA (reference sequence). CDR3 nucleotides: TGCAGTGCTAGAGTTCTCACTAACCAAGTCCCAGATACGCAGTATTTT. This codes for CSARVLTNQVPDTQYF.

The chain employs TRBV2 and TRBJ2-3; D is undetermined. The CDR3 extends over 11 amino acids. CDR1 and CDR2 from the germline V gene are SNHLY and FYNNEI. Deletions cut 8 bases from V and 3 bases from J, with 6 bases between. CDR3: CASLRTDTQYF. CDR3 in DNA: TGTGCCAGCTTACGGACAGATACGCAGTATTTT.

This chain links TRBV6-2 or TRBV6-3 with TRBJ2-7; 9 bases fit TRBD1. This CDR3 is built from 16 residues. Germline lookup yields CDR1 MNHEY and CDR2 SVGEGT. Trimming removed 5 bases from V and 1 base from J; junction bases left unmatched: 9. The CDR3 DNA sequence: TGTGCCAGCAGTAAACGCCCGGGACAGGGTTCCTACGAGCAGTACTTC. This translates into CASSKRPGQGSYEQYF.

The genes are TRBV30 and TRBJ2-7; D may be TRBD2 (6 bases). Germline V gives CDR1 GTSNPN, CDR2 SVGIG (reference sequence). V gave up 3 bases and J gave up 3 bases, with 18 bases separating them. This CDR3 is 15 amino acids long. For the CDR3, the DNA is TGTGCCTGGAGGCGCACGCGGGACGGATTCTACGAGCAGTACTTC. This translates into CAWRRTRDGFYEQYF.

The chain carries TRBV30 and TRBJ1-3; a possible D gene is TRBD1 (5 bases). Germline V lookup: CDR1 GTSNPN, CDR2 SVGIG (reference sequence). This CDR3 is 16 amino acids long. Trimming left V 1 base short and J 2 bases short, with 15 bases between. The CDR3 DNA is TGTGCCTGGAGTGCGGGACGGGGAGTCGCTGGAAACACCATATATTTT. It encodes CAWSAGRGVAGNTIYF.

Comments on this clonotype: A much more abundant neighbour one base away suggests this may be a read error. The chain is built from TRBV4-1 and TRBJ2-7; tentative D call: TRBD2 (7 bases). The CDR3 is 15 residues long. Germline V gene data show CDR1 as MGHRA and CDR2 as YSYEKL. Trimming shortened V by 0 bases and J by 5 bases, and 14 bases separated the two germline ends. CDR3 residues: CASSQDRGASNEQYF. The CDR3 bases are TGCGCCAGCAGCCAAGATCGGGGGGCAAGCAACGAGCAGTACTTC.

This clonotype was seen repeatedly, ten times or more. The chain combines TRBV20-1 with TRBJ2-7; 8 nucleotides agree with TRBD1. From germline, CDR1 is DFQATT and CDR2 SNEGSKA (reference sequence). V lost 5 bases to trimming and J lost 4 bases; unmatched junction nucleotides: 25. This CDR3 comprises 19 residues. The CDR3 DNA follows: TGCAGTGCTCCTGACTATTCCCGGGCACGACAGGGGAATGTTTACGAGCAGTACTTC. This codes for CSAPDYSRARQGNVYEQYF.

About this clonotype: A much larger clone sits a single nucleotide away, making a read error possible. This rearrangement joins TRBV12-3 or TRBV12-4 to TRBJ1-5, with D tentatively TRBD1 (5 bases). The CDR3 totals 11 residues. The CDR3 protein is CVSSTGQPQHF. The CDR3 region has the DNA TGTGTCAGCAGCACAGGACAGCCCCAGCATTTT.

This clonotype was observed a handful of times. The chain couples TRBV27 to TRBJ2-3; perhaps TRBD2 as D (5 bases). From germline, CDR1 is MNHEY and CDR2 SMNVEV (reference sequence). V dropped 6 bases and J dropped 6 bases, with 13 bases sitting between them. CDR3 length: 13 residues. CDR3: CASRQRLTDTQYF. In nucleotides, the CDR3 is TGTGCCAGCAGGCAGCGGCTGACCGATACGCAGTATTTT.

The chain has TRBV4-1 and TRBJ2-3; 12 bases are shared with TRBD1. CDR3 size: 17 residues. Germline CDR1 and CDR2: MGHRA and YSYEKL. Trimming at V came to 3 bases and at J to 5 bases, leaving 9 bases not matched to a gene. The CDR3 DNA is TGCGCCAGCAGCCAGACTCCGGGACAGGGGGCCGAAGATACGCAGTATTTT. Its protein product is CASSQTPGQGAEDTQYF.